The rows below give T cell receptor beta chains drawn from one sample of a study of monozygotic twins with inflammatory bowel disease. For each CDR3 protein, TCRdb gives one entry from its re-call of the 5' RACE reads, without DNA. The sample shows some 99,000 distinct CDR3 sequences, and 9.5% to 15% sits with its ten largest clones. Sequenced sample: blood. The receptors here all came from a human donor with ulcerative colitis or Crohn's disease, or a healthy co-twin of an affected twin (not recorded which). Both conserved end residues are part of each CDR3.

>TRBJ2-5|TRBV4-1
CASSRQDDQETQYF
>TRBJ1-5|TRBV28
CASSLGQSRNQPQHF
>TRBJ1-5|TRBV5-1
CASSLDGGLQPQHF
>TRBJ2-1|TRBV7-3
CASSPVGGVYNEQFF
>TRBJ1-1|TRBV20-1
CSATHQGKAEAFF
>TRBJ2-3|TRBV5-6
CASSSDGRGDTQYF
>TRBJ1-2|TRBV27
CASSLMGGYGGYTF
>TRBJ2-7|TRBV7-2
CASSLGVAGRGLEQYF
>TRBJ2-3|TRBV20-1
CSATTPTSGTDTQYF
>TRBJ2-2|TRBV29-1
CSVGGGDSNTGELFF
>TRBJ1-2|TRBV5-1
CASSLNRGLDGYTF
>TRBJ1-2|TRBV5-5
CASSPRTGEDGYTF
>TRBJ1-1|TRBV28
CASGWEVKTGAFF
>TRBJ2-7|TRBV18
CASSPSSGSYEQYF
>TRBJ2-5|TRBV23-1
CASSHPTSGGADETQYF
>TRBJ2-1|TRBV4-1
CASSQDGTTYNEQFF
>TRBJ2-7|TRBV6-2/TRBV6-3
CASSRPGQETYEQYF
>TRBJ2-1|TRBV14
CASSQQLAGNEQFF
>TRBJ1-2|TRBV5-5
CASSNDPGQGTAYGYTF
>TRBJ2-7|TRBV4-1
CASSQVPGLPYEQYF
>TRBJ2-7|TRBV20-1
CSAGPRALPSF
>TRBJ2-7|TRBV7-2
CASSPGTTREQYF
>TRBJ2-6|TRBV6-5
CASSYFQGGAGANVLTF
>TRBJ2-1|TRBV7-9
CASSLWPSGFVNEQFF
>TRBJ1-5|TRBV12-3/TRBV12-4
CASSLNLEASGRASNQPQHF
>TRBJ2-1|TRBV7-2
CASSPRSGTGANEQFF
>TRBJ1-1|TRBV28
CASSLPGATEAFF
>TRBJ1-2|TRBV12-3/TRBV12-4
CASSSDRAFYGYTF
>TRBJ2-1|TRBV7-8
CASSFRGPNTYNEQFF
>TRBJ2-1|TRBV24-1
CATTTGAYNEQFF
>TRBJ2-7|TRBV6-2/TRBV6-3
CASRKDSATYEQYF
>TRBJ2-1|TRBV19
CASSMGTSGSSYNEQFF
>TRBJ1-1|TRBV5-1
CASSLVRNTEAFF
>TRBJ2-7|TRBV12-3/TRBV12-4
CASSTGQLAYEQYF
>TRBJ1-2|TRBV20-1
CSASQRTGAYGYTF
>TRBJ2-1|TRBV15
CATRNGPYNEQFF
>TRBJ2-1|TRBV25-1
CASRGAGPYNEQFF
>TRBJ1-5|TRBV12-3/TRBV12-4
CASTSGGSQPQHF
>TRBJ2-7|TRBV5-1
CASSSRGTYEQYF
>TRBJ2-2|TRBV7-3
CASSWTGAYNTGELFF
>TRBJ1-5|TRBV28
CASRGSNQPQHF